Listed below are T cell receptor beta chains from one sample, sequenced in a study of T-cell reconstitution after alpha-beta-depleted transplantation in children. TCRdb reprocessed the PCR reads via MiXCR and lists one record per CDR3 protein. The data hold 200,000 to 250,000 distinct CDR3 sequences, with approximately 12% observed a single time. The material was PBMCs from the stem cell graft donor, obtained from the stem cell graft. Receptors were obtained from a human donor who donated a stem cell graft to a child with acute lymphoblastic leukemia. The CDR3 runs from the conserved cysteine through the conserved F or W. The D gene is left open where the match is weak. A clone size is listed for some rows: how often the clone was seen (once, few, many), or a class if it is expanded.

d_gene: .; v_gene: TRBV3-1; j_gene: TRBJ2-7; len: 14; abundance: many; CDR3aa: CASSRKGAPYEQYF; CDR3nt: TGTGCCAGCAGCCGTAAAGGAGCCCCCTACGAGCAGTACTTC
d_gene: .; v_gene: TRBV18; j_gene: TRBJ1-2; len: 15; abundance: few; CDR3aa: CASSPDGLWGYGYTF; CDR3nt: TGTGCCAGCTCACCCGACGGACTATGGGGCTATGGCTACACCTTC
d_gene: .; v_gene: TRBV5-6; j_gene: TRBJ1-1; len: 14; abundance: many; CDR3aa: CASRKRFMNTEAFF; CDR3nt: TGTGCCAGCAGGAAACGATTCATGAACACTGAAGCTTTCTTT
d_gene: .; v_gene: TRBV13; j_gene: TRBJ2-3; len: 19; abundance: few; CDR3aa: CASSVGPYRSGLSTDTQYF; CDR3nt: TGTGCCAGCAGCGTGGGTCCTTACCGAAGCGGGCTCAGCACAGATACGCAGTATTTT
d_gene: .; v_gene: TRBV7-9; j_gene: TRBJ2-7; len: 14; abundance: .; CDR3aa: CASSLPDGSYEQYF; CDR3nt: TGTGCCAGCAGCTTACCGGACGGCTCCTACGAGCAGTACTTC
d_gene: .; v_gene: TRBV12-3/TRBV12-4; j_gene: TRBJ1-1; len: 13; abundance: few; CDR3aa: CASSLPPFLGAFF; CDR3nt: TGTGCCAGCAGTTTACCACCCTTTTTGGGAGCTTTCTTT
d_gene: .; v_gene: TRBV2; j_gene: TRBJ1-5; len: 14; abundance: .; CDR3aa: CASSRGEESEPQHF; CDR3nt: TGTGCCAGCAGTCGCGGGGAGGAATCAGAGCCCCAGCATTTT
d_gene: .; v_gene: TRBV19; j_gene: TRBJ1-3; len: 15; abundance: .; CDR3aa: CASSLDRSSGNTIYF; CDR3nt: TGTGCCAGTAGTCTCGACCGCAGCTCTGGAAACACCATATATTTT
d_gene: .; v_gene: TRBV12-3/TRBV12-4; j_gene: TRBJ1-1; len: 13; abundance: many; CDR3aa: CASSYGGLTEAFF; CDR3nt: TGTGCCAGCAGTTACGGAGGGCTCACTGAAGCTTTCTTT
d_gene: TRBD1; v_gene: TRBV5-1; j_gene: TRBJ1-2; len: 14; abundance: many; CDR3aa: CASSLGQGMIGYTF; CDR3nt: TGCGCCAGCAGCTTGGGACAGGGTATGATCGGCTACACCTTC
d_gene: .; v_gene: TRBV27; j_gene: TRBJ1-2; len: 15; abundance: many; CDR3aa: CASSSIDMLGYGYTF; CDR3nt: TGTGCCAGCAGTTCCATAGACATGTTGGGGTATGGCTACACCTTC
d_gene: .; v_gene: TRBV20-1; j_gene: TRBJ2-5; len: 18; abundance: .; CDR3aa: CSARGRRPGGFQEETQYF; CDR3nt: TGCAGTGCTAGAGGGCGGAGACCCGGCGGTTTTCAGGAAGAGACCCAGTACTTC
d_gene: .; v_gene: TRBV7-2; j_gene: TRBJ1-5; len: 14; abundance: many; CDR3aa: CASSLGRAGSPQHF; CDR3nt: TGTGCCAGCAGCCTCGGCCGTGCGGGTTCGCCCCAGCATTTT
d_gene: TRBD2; v_gene: TRBV20-1; j_gene: TRBJ2-3; len: 16; abundance: many; CDR3aa: CSFKSASGGFTDTQYF; CDR3nt: TGCAGCTTTAAATCGGCTAGCGGGGGTTTCACAGATACGCAGTATTTT
d_gene: .; v_gene: TRBV28; j_gene: TRBJ2-5; len: 11; abundance: many; CDR3aa: CANLGQETQYF; CDR3nt: TGTGCCAACCTGGGACAAGAGACCCAGTACTTC
d_gene: .; v_gene: TRBV20-1; j_gene: TRBJ2-3; len: 15; abundance: many; CDR3aa: CSAREWRGRTDTQYF; CDR3nt: TGCAGTGCTAGAGAATGGAGGGGGCGGACAGATACGCAGTATTTT
d_gene: .; v_gene: TRBV6-2/TRBV6-3; j_gene: TRBJ2-7; len: 11; abundance: many; CDR3aa: CASSLHYEQYF; CDR3nt: TGTGCCAGCAGCCTTCACTACGAGCAGTACTTC
d_gene: TRBD1; v_gene: TRBV9; j_gene: TRBJ1-4; len: 18; abundance: many; CDR3aa: CASSPGADRGHRNEKLFF; CDR3nt: TGTGCCAGCAGCCCCGGAGCCGACAGGGGGCATAGAAATGAAAAACTGTTTTTT
d_gene: .; v_gene: TRBV6-2/TRBV6-3; j_gene: TRBJ2-3; len: 13; abundance: many; CDR3aa: CASSRGFPDTQYF; CDR3nt: TGTGCCAGCAGTAGGGGATTTCCAGATACGCAGTATTTT
d_gene: .; v_gene: TRBV7-2; j_gene: TRBJ2-3; len: 12; abundance: many; CDR3aa: CASSPGGDTQYF; CDR3nt: TGTGCCAGCAGCCCAGGGGGGGATACGCAGTATTTT
d_gene: .; v_gene: TRBV7-2; j_gene: TRBJ2-2; len: 14; abundance: many; CDR3aa: CASSLVGNTGELFF; CDR3nt: TGTGCCAGCAGCTTAGTGGGGAACACCGGGGAGCTGTTTTTT
d_gene: .; v_gene: TRBV20-1; j_gene: TRBJ2-1; len: 11; abundance: many; CDR3aa: CSARVYNEQFF; CDR3nt: TGCAGTGCTAGAGTGTACAATGAGCAGTTCTTC
d_gene: .; v_gene: TRBV5-1; j_gene: TRBJ2-7; len: 13; abundance: many; CDR3aa: CASSGELSTEQYF; CDR3nt: TGCGCCAGCAGCGGGGAGCTCTCAACCGAGCAGTACTTC
d_gene: TRBD2; v_gene: TRBV12-3/TRBV12-4; j_gene: TRBJ2-1; len: 14; abundance: many; CDR3aa: CASMSGRAYNEQFF; CDR3nt: TGTGCCAGCATGAGCGGGAGGGCCTACAATGAGCAGTTCTTC
d_gene: .; v_gene: TRBV2; j_gene: TRBJ2-1; len: 13; abundance: many; CDR3aa: CASSGFLIDEQFF; CDR3nt: TGTGCCAGCAGTGGCTTCCTAATCGATGAGCAGTTCTTC
d_gene: .; v_gene: TRBV7-2; j_gene: TRBJ2-1; len: 11; abundance: many; CDR3aa: CASRTSGTPFF; CDR3nt: TGTGCCAGCAGAACTTCCGGGACTCCGTTCTTC
d_gene: .; v_gene: TRBV4-2; j_gene: TRBJ2-5; len: 17; abundance: many; CDR3aa: CASSQVITSEQRETQYF; CDR3nt: TGTGCCAGCAGCCAAGTAATTACCAGCGAGCAGCGAGAGACCCAGTACTTC
d_gene: .; v_gene: TRBV28; j_gene: TRBJ2-3; len: 14; abundance: many; CDR3aa: CASSPQASTDTQYF; CDR3nt: TGTGCCAGCAGTCCTCAAGCTAGCACAGATACGCAGTATTTT
d_gene: .; v_gene: TRBV4-2; j_gene: TRBJ1-5; len: 15; abundance: many; CDR3aa: CASSQEGTDNQPQHF; CDR3nt: TGTGCCAGCAGCCAAGAAGGGACGGATAATCAGCCCCAGCATTTT
d_gene: .; v_gene: TRBV7-2; j_gene: TRBJ1-5; len: 14; abundance: many; CDR3aa: CASSLAGFNQPQHF; CDR3nt: TGTGCCAGCAGCTTAGCAGGATTCAATCAGCCCCAGCATTTT
d_gene: TRBD2; v_gene: TRBV13; j_gene: TRBJ2-5; len: 17; abundance: .; CDR3aa: CASSLGQRDLWKETQYF; CDR3nt: TGTGCCAGCAGCTTAGGACAGCGGGATCTCTGGAAGGAGACCCAGTACTTC
d_gene: TRBD1; v_gene: TRBV4-1; j_gene: TRBJ2-4; len: 15; abundance: few; CDR3aa: CASSQEEGQGGIQYF; CDR3nt: TGCGCCAGCAGCCAAGAAGAGGGACAGGGAGGAATTCAGTACTTC
d_gene: .; v_gene: TRBV20-1; j_gene: TRBJ2-3; len: 14; abundance: many; CDR3aa: CSASGHPPTDTQYF; CDR3nt: TGCAGTGCTAGCGGACATCCTCCCACAGATACGCAGTATTTT
d_gene: TRBD1; v_gene: TRBV11-2; j_gene: TRBJ1-2; len: 11; abundance: many; CDR3aa: CASSTGAGYTF; CDR3nt: TGTGCCAGCAGCACAGGGGCCGGCTACACCTTC
d_gene: TRBD1; v_gene: TRBV29-1; j_gene: TRBJ2-6; len: 15; abundance: many; CDR3aa: CSAAGQGAGANVLTF; CDR3nt: TGCAGCGCCGCAGGACAGGGGGCTGGGGCCAACGTCCTGACTTTC
d_gene: .; v_gene: TRBV30; j_gene: TRBJ1-4; len: 14; abundance: .; CDR3aa: CAFTAEGWFEKLFF; CDR3nt: TGTGCCTTCACAGCGGAGGGTTGGTTTGAAAAACTGTTTTTT
d_gene: .; v_gene: TRBV9; j_gene: TRBJ1-2; len: 17; abundance: many; CDR3aa: CASSVATGLERDYGYTF; CDR3nt: TGTGCCAGCAGCGTAGCTACCGGTTTGGAGCGCGACTATGGCTACACCTTC
d_gene: .; v_gene: TRBV28; j_gene: TRBJ2-7; len: 14; abundance: many; CDR3aa: CASNPGRVLGEQYF; CDR3nt: TGTGCCAGCAATCCGGGCAGGGTACTTGGCGAGCAGTACTTC
d_gene: TRBD2; v_gene: TRBV10-3; j_gene: TRBJ2-1; len: 18; abundance: few; CDR3aa: CAISEPSGTRSGMPEQFF; CDR3nt: TGTGCCATCAGTGAGCCATCCGGGACTAGATCGGGAATGCCTGAGCAGTTCTTC
d_gene: TRBD1; v_gene: TRBV6-1; j_gene: TRBJ1-2; len: 13; abundance: many; CDR3aa: CASSPDRGYGYTF; CDR3nt: TGTGCCAGCAGTCCGGACAGGGGATATGGCTACACCTTC
d_gene: .; v_gene: TRBV23-1; j_gene: TRBJ2-1; len: 16; abundance: few; CDR3aa: CASSQSKSGSIDEQFF; CDR3nt: TGCGCCAGCAGTCAATCGAAATCCGGGAGTATTGATGAGCAGTTCTTC
d_gene: TRBD2; v_gene: TRBV20-1; j_gene: TRBJ2-5; len: 17; abundance: .; CDR3aa: CCAEDPSGGPLGETQYF; CDR3nt: TGCTGCGCAGAGGATCCGAGCGGGGGCCCCCTAGGAGAGACCCAGTACTTC
d_gene: .; v_gene: TRBV27; j_gene: TRBJ2-1; len: 16; abundance: many; CDR3aa: CASSLFATPSYNEQFF; CDR3nt: TGTGCCAGCAGTTTATTTGCTACACCGTCCTACAATGAGCAGTTCTTC
d_gene: TRBD2; v_gene: TRBV3-1; j_gene: TRBJ2-6; len: 13; abundance: .; CDR3aa: CASSPGGANGLTF; CDR3nt: TGTGCCAGCAGCCCCGGGGGGGCCAACGGCCTGACTTTC
d_gene: .; v_gene: TRBV27; j_gene: TRBJ2-6; len: 16; abundance: many; CDR3aa: CASSFLQASGANVLTF; CDR3nt: TGTGCCAGCAGTTTCTTGCAGGCCTCTGGGGCCAACGTCCTGACTTTC
d_gene: .; v_gene: TRBV6-5; j_gene: TRBJ2-2; len: 15; abundance: many; CDR3aa: CASSYSLQGTGELFF; CDR3nt: TGTGCCAGCAGTTACTCGTTGCAGGGGACCGGGGAGCTGTTTTTT
d_gene: .; v_gene: TRBV18; j_gene: TRBJ2-1; len: 16; abundance: many; CDR3aa: CASSPPWAGLYNEQFF; CDR3nt: TGTGCCAGCTCACCACCCTGGGCAGGGCTTTACAATGAGCAGTTCTTC
d_gene: TRBD2; v_gene: TRBV20-1; j_gene: TRBJ2-5; len: 14; abundance: many; CDR3aa: CSATGGGNQETQYF; CDR3nt: TGCAGTGCTACGGGCGGGGGGAACCAAGAGACCCAGTACTTC
d_gene: TRBD1; v_gene: TRBV7-2; j_gene: TRBJ2-7; len: 14; abundance: .; CDR3aa: CASSARQGRYEQYF; CDR3nt: TGTGCCAGCAGCGCCCGACAGGGGAGATACGAGCAGTACTTC
d_gene: .; v_gene: TRBV12-3/TRBV12-4; j_gene: TRBJ2-1; len: 15; abundance: many; CDR3aa: CASRDQGGEYNEQFF; CDR3nt: TGTGCCAGCAGAGACCAGGGGGGCGAATACAATGAGCAGTTCTTC
d_gene: .; v_gene: TRBV6-5; j_gene: TRBJ2-1; len: 15; abundance: many; CDR3aa: CASSWGHPSYNEQFF; CDR3nt: TGTGCCAGCAGTTGGGGCCACCCATCCTACAATGAGCAGTTCTTC
d_gene: TRBD1; v_gene: TRBV15; j_gene: TRBJ1-1; len: 15; abundance: many; CDR3aa: CATSLLTGANTEAFF; CDR3nt: TGTGCCACCAGCTTACTGACAGGGGCTAACACTGAAGCTTTCTTT
d_gene: .; v_gene: TRBV28; j_gene: TRBJ1-1; len: 14; abundance: many; CDR3aa: CASSSTGMNTEAFF; CDR3nt: TGTGCCAGCAGCTCAACAGGGATGAACACTGAAGCTTTCTTT
d_gene: .; v_gene: TRBV7-3; j_gene: TRBJ2-3; len: 13; abundance: many; CDR3aa: CASSLRYRDTQYF; CDR3nt: TGTGCCAGCAGCTTAAGGTATCGGGATACGCAGTATTTT
d_gene: TRBD1; v_gene: TRBV12-3/TRBV12-4; j_gene: TRBJ1-2; len: 17; abundance: many; CDR3aa: CASSPGGTGGANYGYTF; CDR3nt: TGTGCCAGCAGTCCCGGGGGGACAGGGGGAGCTAACTATGGCTACACCTTC
d_gene: TRBD2; v_gene: TRBV29-1; j_gene: TRBJ2-1; len: 14; abundance: many; CDR3aa: CSVGRVGRYNEQFF; CDR3nt: TGCAGCGTCGGGAGGGTTGGACGGTACAATGAGCAGTTCTTC
d_gene: .; v_gene: TRBV5-4; j_gene: TRBJ2-7; len: 12; abundance: many; CDR3aa: CASSLNPREQYF; CDR3nt: TGTGCCAGCAGCTTGAACCCCCGCGAGCAGTACTTC
d_gene: .; v_gene: TRBV28; j_gene: TRBJ1-4; len: 14; abundance: many; CDR3aa: CASSFSGTNEKLFF; CDR3nt: TGTGCCAGCAGTTTCTCAGGGACTAATGAAAAACTGTTTTTT
d_gene: TRBD1; v_gene: TRBV6-1; j_gene: TRBJ1-5; len: 19; abundance: many; CDR3aa: CASSEGTGRRSTSNQPQHF; CDR3nt: TGTGCCAGCAGTGAAGGGACAGGGAGGAGATCTACGAGCAATCAGCCCCAGCATTTT
d_gene: .; v_gene: TRBV18; j_gene: TRBJ2-7; len: 14; abundance: many; CDR3aa: CASSQARDSYEQYF; CDR3nt: TGTGCCAGCTCCCAGGCCCGAGACTCCTACGAGCAGTACTTC